The rows below give T cell receptor beta chains drawn from one sample of a study of T-cell reconstitution after alpha-beta-depleted transplantation in children. TCRdb re-called the PCR reads through MiXCR, storing one row per CDR3 protein. The repertoire holds some 200,000 distinct CDR3 sequences, roughly 15% seen once, with approximately 13% in the top ten. The source material was PBMCs from the stem cell graft donor, sampled from the stem cell graft. All receptors derive from a human donor who donated a stem cell graft to a child with acute lymphoblastic leukemia. CDR3s include the opening cysteine and the closing phenylalanine or tryptophan. Fields, in order: V gene, D gene, clone size, J gene, CDR3 DNA, CDR3 protein. The D gene is left open where the match is weak. A row's size may be missing; if present it is once, few, many or a size class.

V gene: TRBV20-1; D gene: TRBD1; clone size: many; J gene: TRBJ2-1; CDR3 DNA: TGCAGTGCTAGATCTGCCGGGACAGGTACCTACAATGAGCAGTTCTTC; CDR3 protein: CSARSAGTGTYNEQFF
V gene: TRBV5-1; D gene: .; clone size: few; J gene: TRBJ1-2; CDR3 DNA: TGCGCCAGCAGCCGGGATCTCTTAGCTAACTATGGCTACACCTTC; CDR3 protein: CASSRDLLANYGYTF
V gene: TRBV5-1; D gene: .; clone size: many; J gene: TRBJ1-1; CDR3 DNA: TGCGCCAGCAGCTTCATGCCCCCCACAGGGACGGCTTTCTTT; CDR3 protein: CASSFMPPTGTAFF
V gene: TRBV5-6; D gene: .; clone size: many; J gene: TRBJ2-3; CDR3 DNA: TGTGCCAGCAGCTTGTCCAATACGCAGTATTTT; CDR3 protein: CASSLSNTQYF
V gene: TRBV29-1; D gene: .; clone size: many; J gene: TRBJ2-5; CDR3 DNA: TGCAGCATACTGCCCCTTCAAGAGACCCAGTACTTC; CDR3 protein: CSILPLQETQYF
V gene: TRBV20-1; D gene: .; clone size: few; J gene: TRBJ2-3; CDR3 DNA: TGCAGTGCTAGAGATCTGGCGGGCCCTAGCACAGATACGCAGTATTTT; CDR3 protein: CSARDLAGPSTDTQYF
V gene: TRBV5-1; D gene: TRBD1; clone size: many; J gene: TRBJ2-1; CDR3 DNA: TGCGCCAGCAGCTTACAGGGACAGGGGGCCGGTGATGAGCAGTTCTTC; CDR3 protein: CASSLQGQGAGDEQFF
V gene: TRBV29-1; D gene: .; clone size: .; J gene: TRBJ1-2; CDR3 DNA: TGCAGCGTTGCACATACCGACAGATATGGCTACACCTTC; CDR3 protein: CSVAHTDRYGYTF
V gene: TRBV12-3/TRBV12-4; D gene: TRBD1; clone size: few; J gene: TRBJ2-1; CDR3 DNA: TGTGCCAGCAGTTTAGCCCTACGACAGGGGGCTAAGGATGAGCAGTTCTTC; CDR3 protein: CASSLALRQGAKDEQFF
V gene: TRBV2; D gene: .; clone size: many; J gene: TRBJ2-2; CDR3 DNA: TGTGCCAGCAGTGAGGATGGCGGTTCGAACACCGGGGAGCTGTTTTTT; CDR3 protein: CASSEDGGSNTGELFF
V gene: TRBV7-9; D gene: .; clone size: .; J gene: TRBJ2-2; CDR3 DNA: TGTGCCAGCAGCGTGAACAGGGAGAGCACCGGGGAGCTGTTTTTT; CDR3 protein: CASSVNRESTGELFF
V gene: TRBV10-3; D gene: TRBD1; clone size: many; J gene: TRBJ2-3; CDR3 DNA: TGTGCCATCAGGCCCGACAGGGAAACAGATACGCAGTATTTT; CDR3 protein: CAIRPDRETDTQYF
V gene: TRBV29-1; D gene: TRBD1; clone size: few; J gene: TRBJ1-2; CDR3 DNA: TGCAGCGTGAGCCGGGGACAGGAGAACTATGGCTACACCTTC; CDR3 protein: CSVSRGQENYGYTF
V gene: TRBV29-1; D gene: .; clone size: many; J gene: TRBJ1-1; CDR3 DNA: TGCAGCGTTGAACGGAACACTGAAGCTTTCTTT; CDR3 protein: CSVERNTEAFF
V gene: TRBV28; D gene: .; clone size: few; J gene: TRBJ2-4; CDR3 DNA: TGTGCCAGCAATGGGGAAAAAAACATTCAGTACTTC; CDR3 protein: CASNGEKNIQYF
V gene: TRBV20-1; D gene: TRBD2; clone size: many; J gene: TRBJ2-5; CDR3 DNA: TGCAGTGCCCTCCCCGGGACTAGCACCCTTGAGACCCAGTACTTC; CDR3 protein: CSALPGTSTLETQYF
V gene: TRBV5-1; D gene: TRBD1; clone size: many; J gene: TRBJ2-7; CDR3 DNA: TGCGCCAGCAGCTTGGCCGGCGGCAGGGGGTACGAGCAGTACTTC; CDR3 protein: CASSLAGGRGYEQYF
V gene: TRBV20-1; D gene: .; clone size: few; J gene: TRBJ1-2; CDR3 DNA: TGCTGTGCTAGAGATCTCGGCAGGGGCAGGGACTATGGCTACACCTTC; CDR3 protein: CCARDLGRGRDYGYTF
V gene: TRBV29-1; D gene: TRBD1; clone size: few; J gene: TRBJ1-3; CDR3 DNA: TGCAGCGTGGGACAGGCTAAGGGAAACACCATATATTTT; CDR3 protein: CSVGQAKGNTIYF
V gene: TRBV5-1; D gene: .; clone size: few; J gene: TRBJ2-1; CDR3 DNA: TGCGCCAGCAGCTCCACCTGGGGGCACTCCTACAATGAGCAGTTCTTC; CDR3 protein: CASSSTWGHSYNEQFF
V gene: TRBV11-2; D gene: .; clone size: many; J gene: TRBJ1-1; CDR3 DNA: TGTGCCAGCAGCGGGGGACGGCCAAACACTGAAGCTTTCTTT; CDR3 protein: CASSGGRPNTEAFF
V gene: TRBV29-1; D gene: TRBD1; clone size: many; J gene: TRBJ2-1; CDR3 DNA: TGCAGCGTGTCCCACCTTCAGGGGGCAGTCAATGAGCAGTTCTTC; CDR3 protein: CSVSHLQGAVNEQFF
V gene: TRBV12-3/TRBV12-4; D gene: TRBD2; clone size: .; J gene: TRBJ2-1; CDR3 DNA: TGTGCCAGCAAGAGGGGATTAGCGGGGTACAATGAGCAGTTCTTC; CDR3 protein: CASKRGLAGYNEQFF
V gene: TRBV20-1; D gene: .; clone size: .; J gene: TRBJ2-6; CDR3 DNA: TGCAGTGCAGACCAGGGTGGGAGTGGGGCCAACGTCCTGACTTTC; CDR3 protein: CSADQGGSGANVLTF
V gene: TRBV25-1; D gene: .; clone size: many; J gene: TRBJ2-1; CDR3 DNA: TGTGCCAGCAGTCCCAACAGGGTTCACCCCTACAATGAGCAGTTCTTC; CDR3 protein: CASSPNRVHPYNEQFF
V gene: TRBV7-8; D gene: .; clone size: many; J gene: TRBJ2-3; CDR3 DNA: TGTGCCAGCAGCGGTATGACTAGTCAGCCAGATACGCAGTATTTT; CDR3 protein: CASSGMTSQPDTQYF
V gene: TRBV7-2; D gene: .; clone size: many; J gene: TRBJ2-1; CDR3 DNA: TGTGCCAGCAGCCCTTCCGGGACCACAAACAATGAGCAGTTCTTC; CDR3 protein: CASSPSGTTNNEQFF
V gene: TRBV7-8; D gene: TRBD2; clone size: many; J gene: TRBJ2-3; CDR3 DNA: TGTGCCAGCAGCTTGCGGGGGAGTGTGGACACAGATACGCAGTATTTT; CDR3 protein: CASSLRGSVDTDTQYF
V gene: TRBV6-5; D gene: .; clone size: many; J gene: TRBJ1-1; CDR3 DNA: TGTGCCAGCATGGTTACCAGGAACACTGAAGCTTTCTTT; CDR3 protein: CASMVTRNTEAFF
V gene: TRBV12-3/TRBV12-4; D gene: .; clone size: few; J gene: TRBJ1-1; CDR3 DNA: TGTGCCAGCAGTTTAATGAAGACGACTGAAGCTTTCTTT; CDR3 protein: CASSLMKTTEAFF
V gene: TRBV5-1; D gene: TRBD1; clone size: .; J gene: TRBJ1-1; CDR3 DNA: TGCGCCAGCAGCCTCGGACAGGCCGCGAGGAACACTGAAGCTTTCTTT; CDR3 protein: CASSLGQAARNTEAFF
V gene: TRBV3-1; D gene: .; clone size: many; J gene: TRBJ2-2; CDR3 DNA: TGTGCCAGCAGCCCCCGGGATTTTAACACCGGGGAGCTGTTTTTT; CDR3 protein: CASSPRDFNTGELFF
V gene: TRBV10-3; D gene: .; clone size: few; J gene: TRBJ2-3; CDR3 DNA: TGTGCCATCAGTGATGACTTCACAGATACGCAGTATTTT; CDR3 protein: CAISDDFTDTQYF
V gene: TRBV12-3/TRBV12-4; D gene: TRBD2; clone size: many; J gene: TRBJ2-1; CDR3 DNA: TGTGCCAGCACCTGGGGGGGGGCCTACAATGAGCAGTTCTTC; CDR3 protein: CASTWGGAYNEQFF
V gene: TRBV15; D gene: TRBD1; clone size: .; J gene: TRBJ2-7; CDR3 DNA: TGTGACACCAGCAGAGGGGACAGCCACGAGCAGTACTTC; CDR3 protein: CDTSRGDSHEQYF
V gene: TRBV20-1; D gene: .; clone size: .; J gene: TRBJ2-3; CDR3 DNA: TGCAGTGCTAGATGGGGGCCTAGCACAGATACGCAGTATTTT; CDR3 protein: CSARWGPSTDTQYF
V gene: TRBV5-1; D gene: TRBD2; clone size: many; J gene: TRBJ2-1; CDR3 DNA: TGCGCCAGCAGCTCCACCCTAAGCGGGACTGGCAGTGAGCAGTTCTTC; CDR3 protein: CASSSTLSGTGSEQFF
V gene: TRBV6-5; D gene: .; clone size: .; J gene: TRBJ2-5; CDR3 DNA: TGTGCCAGCAGTTACTCGGGACGGCAAGAGACCCAGTACTTC; CDR3 protein: CASSYSGRQETQYF
V gene: TRBV5-1; D gene: TRBD1; clone size: many; J gene: TRBJ2-5; CDR3 DNA: TGCGCCAGCAGTTTTGGGACAGAAGAGACCCAGTACTTC; CDR3 protein: CASSFGTEETQYF
V gene: TRBV9; D gene: .; clone size: many; J gene: TRBJ2-7; CDR3 DNA: TGTGCCAGCAGCGCACCTGGACTGAACTGGCACTTC; CDR3 protein: CASSAPGLNWHF
V gene: TRBV20-1; D gene: .; clone size: many; J gene: TRBJ1-4; CDR3 DNA: TGCAGTGCTTCGGGACTTAATGAAAAACTGTTTTTT; CDR3 protein: CSASGLNEKLFF
V gene: TRBV27; D gene: .; clone size: many; J gene: TRBJ2-3; CDR3 DNA: TGTGCCAGCGGACATAGCACAGATACGCAGTATTTT; CDR3 protein: CASGHSTDTQYF
V gene: TRBV7-9; D gene: .; clone size: .; J gene: TRBJ2-7; CDR3 DNA: TGTGCCAGCAGCTTACCCCTGGACAGTCCCTACGAGCAGTACTTC; CDR3 protein: CASSLPLDSPYEQYF
V gene: TRBV5-1; D gene: TRBD2; clone size: .; J gene: TRBJ2-5; CDR3 DNA: TGCGCCAGCAGCTTGTCTCCAGCGGGATCTCCTGAGACCCAGTACTTC; CDR3 protein: CASSLSPAGSPETQYF
V gene: TRBV7-2; D gene: TRBD2; clone size: .; J gene: TRBJ2-7; CDR3 DNA: TGTGCCAGCAGCTCGAGAGTCTCCGGGACTAGTTCCTACGAGCAGTACTTC; CDR3 protein: CASSSRVSGTSSYEQYF
V gene: TRBV6-5; D gene: TRBD2; clone size: .; J gene: TRBJ2-1; CDR3 DNA: TGTGCCAGCAGTTACTCGATTCATCTAGCGGCGGGAGGGCCCGGAGGTAAGTTCTTC; CDR3 protein: CASSYSIHLAAGGPGGKFF
V gene: TRBV20-1; D gene: TRBD1; clone size: many; J gene: TRBJ1-2; CDR3 DNA: TGCAGTGCAGGGACAGGGAATGCGCGCTATGGCTACACCTTC; CDR3 protein: CSAGTGNARYGYTF
V gene: TRBV20-1; D gene: TRBD2; clone size: many; J gene: TRBJ2-7; CDR3 DNA: TGCAGTGCTAGGGGGAATCTAGCGGGAGAGCTCTACGAGCAGTACTTC; CDR3 protein: CSARGNLAGELYEQYF
V gene: TRBV5-1; D gene: TRBD2; clone size: many; J gene: TRBJ2-7; CDR3 DNA: TGCGCCAGCAGCTTGGGCGCGGGAGGGCCGGGCTACGAGCAGTACTTC; CDR3 protein: CASSLGAGGPGYEQYF
V gene: TRBV5-1; D gene: .; clone size: .; J gene: TRBJ2-1; CDR3 DNA: TGCGCCAGCAGCCCGGAGGGGGGGCGAGGGGGAATCAATGAGCAGTTCTTC; CDR3 protein: CASSPEGGRGGINEQFF
V gene: TRBV14; D gene: .; clone size: .; J gene: TRBJ1-2; CDR3 DNA: TGTGCCAGCAGCCAAGATTGGTTCACTCCCCACTATGGCTACACCTTC; CDR3 protein: CASSQDWFTPHYGYTF
V gene: TRBV3-1; D gene: TRBD2; clone size: .; J gene: TRBJ2-7; CDR3 DNA: TGTGCCAGCAGCCAGACACTAGCGGGAGCCTACGAGCAGTACTTC; CDR3 protein: CASSQTLAGAYEQYF
V gene: TRBV5-1; D gene: .; clone size: .; J gene: TRBJ2-2; CDR3 DNA: TGCGCCGGCAGCTTGTCCGGGGAGCTGTTTTTT; CDR3 protein: CAGSLSGELFF
V gene: TRBV5-6; D gene: TRBD2; clone size: many; J gene: TRBJ2-1; CDR3 DNA: TGTGCCAGCAGCTTGGACCGGCCGGGGGGAGTGAATGAGCAGTTCTTC; CDR3 protein: CASSLDRPGGVNEQFF
V gene: TRBV7-9; D gene: .; clone size: .; J gene: TRBJ1-5; CDR3 DNA: TGTGCCAGCAGCCCCGAGGGGCGGCAGCCCCAGCATTTT; CDR3 protein: CASSPEGRQPQHF
V gene: TRBV6-5; D gene: .; clone size: many; J gene: TRBJ2-6; CDR3 DNA: TGTGCCAGCAGTTACTCGAGGCAGGCGAGCTCTGGGGCCAACGTCCTGACTTTC; CDR3 protein: CASSYSRQASSGANVLTF
V gene: TRBV28; D gene: .; clone size: many; J gene: TRBJ2-7; CDR3 DNA: TGTGCCAGCAGTTTCCAGAGCGAGCAGTACTTC; CDR3 protein: CASSFQSEQYF
V gene: TRBV5-1; D gene: TRBD1; clone size: many; J gene: TRBJ1-2; CDR3 DNA: TGCGCCAGCAGCCCCCAGGGACAGCCCACTGGCTATGGCTACACCTTC; CDR3 protein: CASSPQGQPTGYGYTF
V gene: TRBV5-1; D gene: .; clone size: many; J gene: TRBJ2-3; CDR3 DNA: TGCGCCAGCAGCTTGGGGTACTCAGATACGCAGTATTTT; CDR3 protein: CASSLGYSDTQYF